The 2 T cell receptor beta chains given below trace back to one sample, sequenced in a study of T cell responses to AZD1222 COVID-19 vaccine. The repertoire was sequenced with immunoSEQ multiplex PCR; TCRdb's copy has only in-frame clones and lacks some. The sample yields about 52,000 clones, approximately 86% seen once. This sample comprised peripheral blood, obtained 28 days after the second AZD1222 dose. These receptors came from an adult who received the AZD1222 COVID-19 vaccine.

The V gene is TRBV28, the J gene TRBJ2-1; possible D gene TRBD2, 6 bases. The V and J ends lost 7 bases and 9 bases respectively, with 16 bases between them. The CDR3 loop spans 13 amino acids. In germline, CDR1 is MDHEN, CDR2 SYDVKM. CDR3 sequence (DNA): TGTGCCAGCACTCCGGGGAGGACGATTGAGCAGTTCTTC. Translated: CASTPGRTIEQFF. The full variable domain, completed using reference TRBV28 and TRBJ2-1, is DVKVTQSSRYLVKRTGEKVFLECVQDMDHENMFWYRQDPGLGLRLIYFSYDVKMKEKGDIPEGYSVSREKKERFSLILESASTNQTSMYLCASTPGRTIEQFFGPGTRLTVL.

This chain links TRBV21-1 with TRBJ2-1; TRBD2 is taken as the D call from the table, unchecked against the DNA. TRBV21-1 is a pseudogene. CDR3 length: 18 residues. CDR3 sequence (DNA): TGTGCCAGCAGCAAAAAGGCCGAGGCCGTACTAGTATACAATGAGCAGTTCTTC. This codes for CASSKKAEAVLVYNEQFF.